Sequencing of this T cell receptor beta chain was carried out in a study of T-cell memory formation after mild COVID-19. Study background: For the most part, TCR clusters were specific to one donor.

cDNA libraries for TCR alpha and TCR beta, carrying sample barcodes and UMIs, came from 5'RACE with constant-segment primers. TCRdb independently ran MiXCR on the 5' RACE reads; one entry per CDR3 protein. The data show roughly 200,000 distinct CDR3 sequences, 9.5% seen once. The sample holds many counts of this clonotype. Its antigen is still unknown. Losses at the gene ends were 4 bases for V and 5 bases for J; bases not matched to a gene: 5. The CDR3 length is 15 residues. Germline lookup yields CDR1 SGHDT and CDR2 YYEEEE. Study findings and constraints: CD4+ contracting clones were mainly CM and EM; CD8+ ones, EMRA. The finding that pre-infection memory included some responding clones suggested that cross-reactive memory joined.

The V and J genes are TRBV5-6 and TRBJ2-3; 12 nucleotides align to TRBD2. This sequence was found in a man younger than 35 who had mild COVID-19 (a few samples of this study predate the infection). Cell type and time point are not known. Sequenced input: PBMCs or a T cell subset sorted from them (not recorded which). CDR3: CASSQLAGGRDTQYF. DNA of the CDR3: TGTGCCAGCAGCCAGCTAGCGGGGGGGCGAGATACGCAGTATTTT.